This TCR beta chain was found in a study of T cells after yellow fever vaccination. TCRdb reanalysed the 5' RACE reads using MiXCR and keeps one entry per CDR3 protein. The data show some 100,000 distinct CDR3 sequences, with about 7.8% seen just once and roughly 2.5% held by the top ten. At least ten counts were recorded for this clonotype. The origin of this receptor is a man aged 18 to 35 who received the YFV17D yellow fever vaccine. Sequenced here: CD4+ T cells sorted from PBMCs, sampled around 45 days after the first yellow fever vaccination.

CDR3 nucleotide sequence: TGTGCTAGTGGTAGCCGTCGCGGTGGAACAGATACGCAGTATTTT. Protein product: CASGSRRGGTDTQYF. The V and J genes are TRBV12-5 and TRBJ2-3, with no clear D. V was trimmed by 5 bases and J by 3 bases, leaving 15 bases between them. The CDR3 is made up of 15 amino acids. Germline V gives CDR1 LGHNT, CDR2 FRNRAP.